This T cell receptor (beta chain) was sequenced for a study of identical twins. Whole-study findings and limits: Models, which agreed with sharing between unrelated individuals, nonetheless underestimated the out-of-frame TCR alpha sharing seen in monozygotic twins. In cord blood, abundant beta clonotypes had fewer insertions; memory showed no trend.

This clonotype was observed at least ten times. The antigen remains unidentified. V dropped 7 bases and J dropped 4 bases, with 10 bases sitting between them. This CDR3 is 12 amino acids long. Germline V gene sequence: CDR1 SQVTM, CDR2 ANQGSEA. Unique molecular identifiers were present on the cDNA, and a universal primer site came from template switching. MiXCR was run by TCRdb on the 5' RACE reads, yielding one entry per CDR3 protein. The sample gives 210,000 or so distinct CDR3 sequences, roughly 7.5% of which show up once; around 1.8% is in the top ten. These data also featured in a second study, about yellow fever vaccine responses in identical twins. From that paper: Among the twins, the vaccine T cell response reportedly seemed partly convergent and partly personalized.

The sample comprised memory (CD45RO+) T cells sorted from blood. The chain joins TRBV29-1 to TRBJ1-4, with D hard to call. The sequence was collected from a woman aged 18-35 years in good health. The CDR3 nucleotides read TGCAGCGCCGCGGTCCTTAATGAAAAACTGTTTTTT. It yields the protein CSAAVLNEKLFF. The full variable domain, rest sourced from reference TRBV29-1 and TRBJ1-4, is SAVISQKPSRDICQRGTSLTIQCQVDSQVTMMFWYRQQPGQSLTLIATANQGSEATYESGFVIDKFPISRPNLTFSTLTVSNMSPEDSSIYLCSAAVLNEKLFFGSGTQLSVL.